The T cell receptor (beta chain) described here comes from a study of blood T cells in healthy people across ages. Study outcomes and limitations: Nothing was known about donor CMV status, and this possibly confounded expanded clonotype changes. Unsorted PBMCs blocked a conclusive comparison of naive and antigen-experienced cells.

Per the germline V gene, CDR1 is SGHTA and CDR2 is FQGNSA. The length of the CDR3 is 12 residues. Trimming shortened V by 1 base and J by 11 bases, and 11 bases separated the two germline ends. This clonotype appeared a few times. Its antigen is unidentified. Donors ranged from about 6 to 95 years old and were healthy Caucasians in Russia. A second PCR, run for roughly 7 to 11 cycles, used a sample-barcoded 5' primer plus a J-beta primer mix. Sequencing recovered at least 2.5 million CDR3-containing paired-end reads from each sample. TCRdb re-analysed the 5' RACE reads in MiXCR, keeping a single row per CDR3 protein. The sample lists 650,000 to 700,000 distinct CDR3 sequences, about 34% occurring once.

The sequence was collected from an elderly woman in good health. The V gene is TRBV7-2, the J gene TRBJ1-1; D call uncertain. Sequencing used blood. The CDR3 region is CASSLGLGWAFF. Here the CDR3 DNA reads TGTGCCAGCAGCTTAGGGTTGGGGTGGGCTTTCTTT. Combining the CDR3 with reference TRBV7-2 and TRBJ1-1 gives the whole variable domain GAGVSQSPSNKVTEKGKDVELRCDPISGHTALYWYRQSLGQGLEFLIYFQGNSAPDKSGLPSDRFSAERTGGSVSTLTIQRTQQEDSAVYLCASSLGLGWAFFGQGTRLTVV.